This T cell receptor (beta chain) was observed in a study of human T cells and chemical hapten exposure. About the study: A 2 cm by 2 cm inner upper arm patch received 2% DPC for sensitization. Small pooled library volume differences mainly caused per-sample TCR yield variation.

MiXCR, run by TCRdb on the RACE reads, gives a single entry per CDR3 protein. The sample carries over 300,000 distinct CDR3 sequences, around 5.5% recorded once. V gave up 2 bases and J gave up 1 base, with 14 bases separating them. Germline V gene data show CDR1 as MNHNS and CDR2 as SASEGT. The CDR3 totals 16 residues. Time point meaning: pre-sensitization, week 0. Noted treatment: therapeutic diphenylcyclopropenone sensitization with weekly scalp DPC. Unfractionated whole blood was the source from which total RNA was extracted. This clonotype was seen only a few times. The chain joins TRBV6-1 to TRBJ2-5, with TRBD1 as a possible D gene (5 bases). Sequenced material: whole blood, taken in connection with sensitization to the hapten diphenylcyclopropenone (DPC). The receptor was derived from a woman between 45 and 60 years old with alopecia areata. Some clones in this sample may be carry-over from other donors' samples. The CDR3 DNA follows: TGTGCCAGCAGTGAACCTCCGACAGTTTCCCAAGAGACCCAGTACTTC. Protein product: CASSEPPTVSQETQYF.